These T cell receptor beta chains were read from a single sample in a study of CD8+CD57+ T cells in acquired aplastic anemia. TCRdb analysed the reads with MiXCR anew, one entry per CDR3 protein. The repertoire holds about 190,000 distinct CDR3 sequences, less than 65% seen once, with about 45% in the top ten. The specimen sequenced was sorted CD4+, CD8+, or CD8+CD57+ T cells (not recorded which) from PBMCs. The receptors here all came from a human donor with severe aplastic anemia or a healthy control (not recorded which). The CDR3 runs from the conserved cysteine through the conserved F or W. Each record gives: clone size, J gene, D gene, V gene, CDR3 protein, CDR3 DNA. D genes are given only for firm matches. Clone sizes are given selectively: once, few, many, or a class where the clone is expanded.

clone size: NA
J gene: TRBJ1-2
D gene: TRBD1
V gene: TRBV19
CDR3 protein: CASRQGAHGYTF
CDR3 DNA: TGTGCCAGTCGTCAGGGGGCCCATGGCTACACCTTC

clone size: NA
J gene: TRBJ1-3
D gene: NA
V gene: TRBV7-9
CDR3 protein: CASSLVTGNTIYF
CDR3 DNA: TGTGCCAGCAGCTTAGTGACGGGGAACACCATATATTTT

clone size: NA
J gene: TRBJ2-3
D gene: TRBD2
V gene: TRBV7-6
CDR3 protein: CASSSIAGVSTDTQYF
CDR3 DNA: TGTGCCAGCAGCTCCATAGCGGGGGTGAGCACAGATACGCAGTATTTT

clone size: NA
J gene: TRBJ2-1
D gene: TRBD2
V gene: TRBV20-1
CDR3 protein: CSARTSGRGNKQFF
CDR3 DNA: TGCAGTGCACGGACTAGCGGGAGAGGCAATAAGCAGTTCTTC

clone size: NA
J gene: TRBJ1-5
D gene: TRBD1
V gene: TRBV2
CDR3 protein: CASRWTGPNQPQHF
CDR3 DNA: TGTGCCAGCAGGTGGACAGGGCCCAATCAGCCCCAGCATTTT

clone size: NA
J gene: TRBJ1-2
D gene: NA
V gene: TRBV25-1
CDR3 protein: CASSRAGRGYGGYTF
CDR3 DNA: TGTGCCAGCAGTCGGGCAGGGAGGGGGTACGGTGGCTACACCTTC

clone size: few
J gene: TRBJ1-4
D gene: TRBD1
V gene: TRBV11-2
CDR3 protein: CASSTTPGQGLF
CDR3 DNA: TGTGCCAGCAGCACTACGCCGGGACAGGGGCTTTTT

clone size: NA
J gene: TRBJ2-7
D gene: NA
V gene: TRBV19
CDR3 protein: CASSYTRDYYEQYF
CDR3 DNA: TGTGCCAGTAGCTACACCAGAGATTACTACGAGCAGTACTTC

clone size: NA
J gene: TRBJ2-3
D gene: NA
V gene: TRBV7-7
CDR3 protein: CASSLGTGDTQYF
CDR3 DNA: TGTGCCAGCAGCTTAGGTACGGGAGATACGCAGTATTTT

clone size: NA
J gene: TRBJ2-5
D gene: NA
V gene: TRBV10-3
CDR3 protein: CASSTGVGGRGETQYF
CDR3 DNA: TGTGCCAGCAGCACGGGAGTAGGGGGTCGGGGGGAGACCCAGTACTTC

clone size: NA
J gene: TRBJ1-1
D gene: TRBD1
V gene: TRBV5-1
CDR3 protein: CASSFTGGGNTEAFF
CDR3 DNA: TGCGCCAGCAGCTTCACAGGGGGCGGGAACACTGAAGCTTTCTTT

clone size: few
J gene: TRBJ1-6
D gene: TRBD1
V gene: TRBV5-6
CDR3 protein: CASSPDRVYSPLHF
CDR3 DNA: TGTGCCAGCAGCCCGGACAGGGTTTATTCACCCCTCCACTTT

clone size: once
J gene: TRBJ2-1
D gene: TRBD2
V gene: TRBV7-7
CDR3 protein: CASSLGTSSNEQFF
CDR3 DNA: TGTGCTAGCAGCTTAGGGACTAGCAGCAATGAGCAGTTCTTC

clone size: NA
J gene: TRBJ1-1
D gene: NA
V gene: TRBV7-8
CDR3 protein: CASGLVGGGAFF
CDR3 DNA: TGTGCCAGCGGCTTAGTTGGAGGCGGCGCTTTCTTT

clone size: NA
J gene: TRBJ1-6
D gene: NA
V gene: TRBV12-3/TRBV12-4
CDR3 protein: CASKLGYSPLHF
CDR3 DNA: TGTGCCAGCAAACTCGGATATTCACCCCTCCACTTT

clone size: NA
J gene: TRBJ1-4
D gene: TRBD1
V gene: TRBV24-1
CDR3 protein: CATRCRGNGSEKLFF
CDR3 DNA: TGTGCCACCAGGTGCAGGGGGAACGGATCTGAAAAACTGTTTTTT

clone size: NA
J gene: TRBJ1-1
D gene: NA
V gene: TRBV6-6
CDR3 protein: CASSNAAGIEAFF
CDR3 DNA: TGTGCCAGCAGTAACGCGGCGGGAATTGAAGCTTTCTTT

clone size: NA
J gene: TRBJ1-5
D gene: NA
V gene: TRBV5-6
CDR3 protein: CASSFLRGRQPQHF
CDR3 DNA: TGTGCCAGCAGCTTCCTGAGGGGGAGGCAGCCCCAGCATTTT

clone size: NA
J gene: TRBJ2-2
D gene: TRBD2
V gene: TRBV24-1
CDR3 protein: CATSGGLAAGELFF
CDR3 DNA: TGTGCCACCAGTGGGGGACTAGCGGCCGGGGAGCTGTTTTTT

clone size: NA
J gene: TRBJ2-3
D gene: NA
V gene: TRBV20-1
CDR3 protein: CSAEHRRAADTQYF
CDR3 DNA: TGCAGTGCTGAACACAGGAGGGCAGCCGATACGCAGTATTTT

clone size: few
J gene: TRBJ1-1
D gene: NA
V gene: TRBV13
CDR3 protein: CASSLGGTGAFF
CDR3 DNA: TGTGCCAGCAGTCTGGGGGGGACTGGAGCTTTCTTT

clone size: NA
J gene: TRBJ2-1
D gene: NA
V gene: TRBV19
CDR3 protein: CASRWTNGGEQFF
CDR3 DNA: TGTGCCAGTAGGTGGACTAACGGGGGTGAGCAGTTCTTC

clone size: NA
J gene: TRBJ1-2
D gene: TRBD1
V gene: TRBV7-9
CDR3 protein: CASSLVRQGDGYTF
CDR3 DNA: TGTGCCAGCAGCTTAGTAAGACAGGGGGATGGCTACACCTTC

clone size: few
J gene: TRBJ2-7
D gene: TRBD2
V gene: TRBV5-1
CDR3 protein: CASSPTAGARYEQYF
CDR3 DNA: TGCGCCAGCAGCCCGACGGCGGGAGCTCGGTACGAGCAGTACTTC

clone size: NA
J gene: TRBJ2-5
D gene: NA
V gene: TRBV20-1
CDR3 protein: CSAGLGGRDQETQYF
CDR3 DNA: TGCAGTGCGGGGCTCGGGGGCCGTGACCAAGAGACCCAGTACTTC

clone size: NA
J gene: TRBJ2-3
D gene: NA
V gene: TRBV7-9
CDR3 protein: CASSFSETSTDTQYF
CDR3 DNA: TGTGCCAGCAGCTTTAGCGAGACTAGCACAGATACGCAGTATTTT

clone size: NA
J gene: TRBJ2-7
D gene: NA
V gene: TRBV7-9
CDR3 protein: CASSLAAGGEQYF
CDR3 DNA: TGTGCCAGCAGCTTAGCGGCAGGAGGCGAGCAGTACTTC

clone size: few
J gene: TRBJ1-1
D gene: NA
V gene: TRBV10-2
CDR3 protein: CASSESRRDGPNTEAFF
CDR3 DNA: TGCGCCAGCAGTGAGTCGAGGCGGGACGGGCCGAACACTGAAGCTTTCTTT

clone size: NA
J gene: TRBJ1-1
D gene: NA
V gene: TRBV19
CDR3 protein: CASSVRDGNTEAFF
CDR3 DNA: TGTGCCAGTAGTGTTCGGGACGGAAACACTGAAGCTTTCTTT

clone size: few
J gene: TRBJ2-1
D gene: NA
V gene: TRBV29-1
CDR3 protein: CSVSEAFREQFF
CDR3 DNA: TGCAGCGTTTCAGAGGCGTTCAGGGAGCAGTTCTTC

clone size: few
J gene: TRBJ1-2
D gene: TRBD1
V gene: TRBV20-1
CDR3 protein: CSASRGSNYGYTF
CDR3 DNA: TGCAGTGCCTCCAGGGGGTCCAACTATGGCTACACCTTC

clone size: NA
J gene: TRBJ1-6
D gene: NA
V gene: TRBV2
CDR3 protein: CASMTLGIGVNSPLHF
CDR3 DNA: TGTGCCAGCATGACCCTCGGGATAGGGGTCAATTCACCCCTCCACTTT

clone size: NA
J gene: TRBJ1-1
D gene: NA
V gene: TRBV29-1
CDR3 protein: CSVGALDAFF
CDR3 DNA: TGCAGCGTTGGAGCTCTAGACGCTTTCTTT

clone size: NA
J gene: TRBJ1-2
D gene: NA
V gene: TRBV2
CDR3 protein: CASSGESSNRGYTF
CDR3 DNA: TGTGCCAGCAGTGGTGAGAGCTCTAACCGTGGCTACACCTTC

clone size: many
J gene: TRBJ1-2
D gene: NA
V gene: TRBV7-9
CDR3 protein: CASSAVGNYGYTF
CDR3 DNA: TGTGCCAGCAGCGCCGTGGGGAACTATGGCTACACCTTC

clone size: NA
J gene: TRBJ2-1
D gene: NA
V gene: TRBV7-2
CDR3 protein: CASSLDLGGDLYNEQFF
CDR3 DNA: TGTGCCAGCAGCTTAGATTTAGGTGGGGACCTCTACAATGAGCAGTTCTTC

clone size: NA
J gene: TRBJ1-2
D gene: NA
V gene: TRBV10-3
CDR3 protein: CAISEGSRREVAGYTF
CDR3 DNA: TGTGCCATCAGTGAAGGGAGCCGCAGGGAAGTCGCTGGCTACACCTTC

clone size: NA
J gene: TRBJ2-3
D gene: NA
V gene: TRBV7-9
CDR3 protein: CASSLAGWTDTQYF
CDR3 DNA: TGTGCCAGCAGCTTAGCGGGATGGACAGATACGCAGTATTTT

clone size: NA
J gene: TRBJ2-7
D gene: NA
V gene: TRBV7-8
CDR3 protein: CASSLGLFSYEQYF
CDR3 DNA: TGTGCCAGCAGCCTGGGACTTTTCTCCTACGAGCAGTACTTC

clone size: few
J gene: TRBJ1-1
D gene: NA
V gene: TRBV20-1
CDR3 protein: CSASGGGDTEAFF
CDR3 DNA: TGCAGTGCTAGTGGAGGGGGAGACACTGAAGCTTTCTTT